The 30 T cell receptor beta chains listed next were all sequenced from one sample in a study of circulating and synovial CD4+ cells in juvenile arthritis. Profiled with immunoSEQ multiplex PCR; TCRdb holds only in-frame clones, not every one. The sample shows about 32,000 clones, over 85% of them seen only once. Sample: CD4+ T cells from blood. Receptor source: a human donor with juvenile idiopathic arthritis.

CDR3 in amino acids: CASSIYGLNTEAFF. The CDR3 nucleotides read TGTGCCAGTAGTATTTACGGTTTGAACACTGAAGCTTTCTTT. This chain connects TRBV19 to TRBJ1-1; D is uncertain. The CDR3 extends over 14 amino acids. Looked up from germline, CDR1 is LNHDA and CDR2 is SQIVND (reference sequence). V was clipped by 3 bases and J by 0 bases, with 8 bases between them. Together with reference TRBV19 and TRBJ1-1, the CDR3 gives the full variable domain: DGGITQSPKYLFRKEGQNVTLSCEQNLNHDAMYWYRQDPGQGLRLIYYSQIVNDFQKGDIAEGYSVSREKKESFPLTVTSAQKNPTAFYLCASSIYGLNTEAFFGQGTRLTVV.

J is TRBJ1-6 and V is TRBV10-2; D might be TRBD1 (6 bases). CDR3 size: 14 residues. The germline V gene has CDR1 WSHSY and CDR2 SAAADI. Trimming removed 6 bases from V and 5 bases from J, with 11 bases in between. This CDR3 is CASRPGHDNSPLHF. In DNA form, the CDR3 reads TGCGCCAGCAGGCCGGGACACGATAATTCACCCCTCCACTTT.

V gene TRBV5-1 combines with J gene TRBJ2-5, with D tentatively TRBD2 (6 bases). V lost 3 bases, J lost 2 bases, and 23 bases lay in between. The CDR3 spans 18 residues. Germline values: CDR1 SGHRS, CDR2 YFSETQ. The CDR3 sequence is CASSSGAGGISKQETQYF. As DNA, the CDR3 is TGCGCCAGCAGCTCGGGAGCTGGGGGTATCTCCAAACAAGAGACCCAGTACTTC.

This clone showed up just once. CDR3 in amino acids: CASSLIAGPFNEQFF. Here the CDR3 DNA reads TGTGCCAGCAGCTTAATAGCGGGGCCCTTTAATGAGCAGTTCTTC. The V gene is TRBV5-6, the J gene TRBJ2-1; 8 bases map to TRBD2. With V trimmed by 2 bases and J by 7 bases, 8 bases remained unmatched. Germline V gene lookup returns CDR1 SGHDT and CDR2 YYEEEE. The CDR3 covers 15 residues.

V and J are TRBV7-9 and TRBJ1-2; 8 positions match TRBD1. The CDR3 has 14 residues. In germline, CDR1 is SEHNR, CDR2 FQNEAQ (reference sequence). V trimming: 5 bases; J trimming: 4 bases; junction bases outside the gene matches: 6. The CDR3 protein is CASSHDRGSYGYTF. CDR3 bases: TGTGCCAGCAGCCATGACAGGGGAAGCTATGGCTACACCTTC.

The gene calls are TRBV19 and TRBJ2-3; TRBD1 matches 10 bases. Looked up from germline, CDR1 is LNHDA and CDR2 is SQIVND (reference sequence). The CDR3 loop spans 14 amino acids. After removal of 3 bases from V and 3 bases from J, the junction contained 0 bases not matched to a gene. The CDR3 loop is CASSMGQGTDTQYF. The CDR3 DNA reads TGTGCCAGTAGTATGGGACAGGGGACAGATACGCAGTATTTT.

The J gene is TRBJ1-1, the V gene TRBV7-8, with a tentative D call TRBD1 (6 bases). CDR1 and CDR2 from the germline V gene are SGHVS and FQNEAQ. V lost 1 base, J lost 4 bases, and 13 bases lay in between. The CDR3 contains 15 residues. CDR3 protein: CASSLVTGIITEAFF. For the CDR3, the DNA is TGTGCCAGCAGCTTAGTAACAGGGATAATCACTGAAGCTTTCTTT.

The chain employs TRBV4-2 and TRBJ2-3, with no clear D. Germline values: CDR1 LGHNA, CDR2 YNFKEQ. Trimming left V 2 bases short and J 5 bases short, with 5 bases between. This CDR3 is 12 amino acids long. CDR3 in DNA: TGTGCCAGCAGCCAAAGAGTAGATACGCAGTATTTT. Translation gives CASSQRVDTQYF.

This chain uses TRBV5-1 with TRBJ2-1, with 13 bases lining up with TRBD2. The CDR3 spans 17 residues. The germline V gene has CDR1 SGHRS and CDR2 YFSETQ. V lost 2 bases to trimming and J lost 3 bases; unmatched junction nucleotides: 5. The CDR3 DNA sequence: TGCGCCAGCAGCTTTAATGGACTAGCGGGAGTCTACAATGAGCAGTTCTTC. Its protein is CASSFNGLAGVYNEQFF.

The rearrangement joins TRBV6-5 to TRBJ2-5; D is unclear. CDR3 length equals 13 residues. Germline V gene sequence: CDR1 MNHEY, CDR2 SVGAGI. The V end lost 5 bases, the J end lost 5 bases, and 12 bases lay between the germline ends. The CDR3 region has the DNA TGTGCCAGCAGTAGAGATAAAGCGGAGACCCAGTACTTC. This encodes CASSRDKAETQYF.

V usage is TRBV11-2 and J usage is TRBJ2-1; 8 bases fit TRBD2. The CDR3 length is 16 residues. Trimming at V came to 5 bases and at J to 7 bases, leaving 13 bases not matched to a gene. Germline CDR1 SGHAT, CDR2 FQNNGV. The DNA for the CDR3 is TGTGCCAGCAGCCCGATGTGGGCTAGCGGGTTAAATGAGCAGTTCTTC. Translating it yields CASSPMWASGLNEQFF.

The V and J genes are TRBV7-2 and TRBJ1-5, with 8 bases lining up with TRBD1. Germline V CDR1 and CDR2: SGHTA, FQGNSA. V lost 5 bases and J lost 9; bases outside the gene matches: 18. This CDR3 is built from 17 residues. The CDR3 sequence is CASSPASGQGYGGPQHF. Written as DNA, the CDR3 is TGTGCCAGCAGCCCCGCAAGCGGACAGGGCTACGGGGGGCCCCAGCATTTT.

This clone was observed once. The V gene is TRBV4-2, the J gene TRBJ2-3; the match to TRBD2 covers 13 bases. V trimming: 1 base; J trimming: 5 bases; junction bases outside the gene matches: 0. Germline CDR1 is LGHNA and CDR2 is YNFKEQ. The CDR3 consists of 15 residues. The CDR3 DNA sequence: TGTGCCAGCAGCCAAGGACTAGCGGGAGGAGATACGCAGTATTTT. It translates to CASSQGLAGGDTQYF.

The chain employs TRBV7-3 and TRBJ1-1; D is unresolved. Looked up from germline, CDR1 is SGHTA and CDR2 is FQGTGA. Trimming cost V 1 base and J 1 base, with 7 bases left between them. The CDR3 has 14 amino acids. The CDR3 region is CASSLNPGNTEAFF. CDR3 nucleotide sequence: TGTGCCAGCAGCTTAAACCCAGGGAACACTGAAGCTTTCTTT.

The chain carries TRBV28 and TRBJ2-1; 8 bases are a match to TRBD1. Trimming took 8 bases from V and 6 from J; bases not matched to a gene: 9. The CDR3 is 14 residues long. Germline CDR1 and CDR2: MDHEN and SYDVKM. DNA for the CDR3: TGTGCCAGCGGCAGGACAGGGTGGAGCAATGAGCAGTTCTTC. As protein: CASGRTGWSNEQFF.

This clone occurred once. The rearrangement uses TRBV19 and TRBJ2-1; 10 bases agree with TRBD1. With 7 bases clipped from V and 0 bases from J, the junction kept 3 bases outside the gene matches. CDR3 length: 15 amino acids. Per the germline V gene, CDR1 is LNHDA and CDR2 is SQIVND (reference sequence). In DNA, the CDR3 is TGTGCCAGTAAAAGGACAGGGGGCTCCTACAATGAGCAGTTCTTC. Translated, it gives CASKRTGGSYNEQFF.

J is TRBJ2-2 and V is TRBV7-3; D uncertain. CDR3 length: 13 residues. Deletions cut 5 bases from V and 2 bases from J, with 6 bases between. The germline gives CDR1 SGHTA, CDR2 FQGTGA. DNA of the CDR3: TGTGCCAGCAGCCCTAGAAACACCGGGGAGCTGTTTTTT. This codes for CASSPRNTGELFF.

This clone has a single count. V and J are TRBV11-2 and TRBJ1-1, with 8 bases fitting TRBD1. The CDR3 runs 13 residues. Germline V gives CDR1 SGHAT, CDR2 FQNNGV. V gave up 5 bases and J gave up 6 bases; unmatched junction bases: 5. The CDR3 protein is CASSTDRGAEAFF. The DNA of the CDR3 is TGTGCCAGCAGCACAGACAGGGGCGCTGAAGCTTTCTTT.

This clone occurred once. The chain uses TRBV28 and TRBJ2-5, with D possibly matching TRBD1 (6 bases). CDR1 MDHEN and CDR2 SYDVKM come from the germline V gene. CDR3 length: 14 amino acids. Deletions cut 2 bases from V and 5 bases from J, with 12 bases between. Written as DNA, the CDR3 is TGTGCCAGCAGTTTACAGGGGCGCGGGGAGACCCAGTACTTC. Translation gives CASSLQGRGETQYF.

A word on this clone: A junction boundary mismatches the germline segment, possibly from a read error. This chain connects TRBV7-7 to TRBJ2-3, with 7 bases fitting TRBD2. The CDR3 consists of 16 residues. Germline V CDR1 and CDR2: SSHAT, FNYEAQ (reference sequence). CDR3 residues: CASIARSGIHTDTQYF. In DNA, the CDR3 is TGTGCTAGCATCGCACGAAGCGGGATCCACACAGATACGCAGTATTTT. Variable domain in full (rest from reference TRBV7-7 and TRBJ2-3): GAGVSQSPRYKVTKRGQDVTLRCDPISSHATLYWYQQALGQGPEFLTYFNYEAQPDKSGLPSDRFSAERPEGSISTLTIQRTEQRDSAMYRCASIARSGIHTDTQYFGPGTRLTVL.

Only one count was recorded for this clone. One end of the junction varies from germline; a read error may be responsible. The chain uses TRBV7-2 and TRBJ2-7, with TRBD1 identical over 11 bases. Germline V gives CDR1 SGHTA, CDR2 FQGNSA. This CDR3 comprises 17 residues. The CDR3 protein is CARSRIAAGQGGYEQYF. The CDR3 DNA is TGTGCCCGCAGCCGGATAGCGGCGGGACAGGGGGGTTACGAGCAGTACTTC.

The chain carries TRBV7-8 and TRBJ2-5, with D perhaps matching TRBD2 (5 bases). The J call may be faulty, since TRBJ2-7 better matches the DNA end. Germline values: CDR1 SGHVS, CDR2 FQNEAQ. The CDR3 runs to 15 residues. This CDR3 reads CASSFRRSITYEQYF. The CDR3 DNA reads TGTGCCAGCAGCTTCAGGAGGTCTATAACCTACGAGCAGTACTTC.

This sequence joins TRBV7-3 and TRBJ2-3, with D possibly being TRBD2 (5 bases). V was clipped by 2 bases and J by 5 bases, with 8 bases between them. The CDR3 has 13 amino acids. Germline loops: CDR1 SGHTA, CDR2 FQGTGA. The CDR3 nucleotides are TGTGCCAGCAGCTTAGATGGGAGAGATACGCAGTATTTT. Its translation: CASSLDGRDTQYF.

J is TRBJ2-5 and V is TRBV7-9; D is unclear. V was shortened by 2 bases and J by 2 bases, with 12 bases between the two germline ends. The CDR3 consists of 15 residues. The germline V gene encodes CDR1 SEHNR and CDR2 FQNEAQ (reference sequence). Here the CDR3 DNA reads TGTGCCAGCAGCTTATTGCATCCTAGTCAAGAGACCCAGTACTTC. Translated: CASSLLHPSQETQYF.

The V call is TRBV28, the J call TRBJ2-2, with 13 nucleotides matching TRBD2. The CDR3 is 18 residues long. J gave up 11 bases and V 7 bases, and 19 bases lay outside the gene matches. The germline CDR1 and CDR2 sequences are MDHEN and SYDVKM. The CDR3 nucleotides read TGTGCCAGCACCATCCCATCCGGACTAGCGGGAGTCGGGAACGAGCTGTTTTTT. Protein sequence: CASTIPSGLAGVGNELFF.

Comment on this clone: In this CDR3 the conserved last residue, phenylalanine or tryptophan, is missing, so a read error is likely. Because the CDR3's place on the DNA is in doubt, the DNA is left out and the CDR3 is given as listed by TCRdb. The V gene is TRBV10-3, the J gene TRBJ2-7; TRBD1, the D gene given by the table, was not confirmed from the DNA. The CDR3 contains 8 residues when both ends are counted. Germline V gene sequence: CDR1 ENHRY, CDR2 SYGVKD. CDR3 sequence: CAITDRVN.

The chain links TRBV5-1 to TRBJ2-5, with 10 bases matching TRBD2. The CDR3 covers 16 residues. Germline lookup yields CDR1 SGHRS and CDR2 YFSETQ. The V and J ends lost 4 bases and 3 bases, in that order; junction bases with no gene match: 9. The CDR3 bases are TGCGCCAGCAGCCCCCTTTTACTAGCGGGAAAAGAGACCCAGTACTTC. It encodes CASSPLLLAGKETQYF. Full variable domain (remainder filled in from reference TRBV5-1 and TRBJ2-5): KAGVTQTPRYLIKTRGQQVTLSCSPISGHRSVSWYQQTPGQGLQFLFEYFSETQRNKGNFPGRFSGRQFSNSRSEMNVSTLELGDSALYLCASSPLLLAGKETQYFGPGTRLLVL.

The genes are TRBV29-1 and TRBJ2-6; TRBD1 might be the D (6 bases). Germline CDR1 and CDR2: SQVTM and ANQGSEA. The CDR3 consists of 13 residues. V shed 6 bases and J shed 6 bases, with 12 bases lying between them. This chain's CDR3 is CSVGQGKANVLTF. The CDR3 region has the DNA TGCAGCGTAGGTCAGGGGAAGGCCAACGTCCTGACTTTC.

This rearrangement joins TRBV6-4 to TRBJ1-5; no clear D gene. Per germline, CDR1 MRHNA and CDR2 SNTAGT. The CDR3 extends over 17 amino acids. Deletions cut 8 bases from V and 6 bases from J, with 26 bases between. The CDR3 bases are TGTGCCAGCCTGACCCGGCCAGAAGCACCCCGGGGTCAGCCCCAGCATTTT. It encodes CASLTRPEAPRGQPQHF.

This chain connects TRBV13 to TRBJ2-7, with 13 bases lining up with TRBD2. The CDR3 loop spans 20 amino acids. Per the germline V gene, CDR1 is PRHDT and CDR2 is FYEKMQ (reference sequence). Trimming removed 4 bases from V and 0 bases from J; junction bases left unmatched: 15. DNA for the CDR3: TGTGCCAGCAGCTCGCTCCCCGGGACTAGCGGGGTTGGAAGCTCCTACGAGCAGTACTTC. It is translated as CASSSLPGTSGVGSSYEQYF.